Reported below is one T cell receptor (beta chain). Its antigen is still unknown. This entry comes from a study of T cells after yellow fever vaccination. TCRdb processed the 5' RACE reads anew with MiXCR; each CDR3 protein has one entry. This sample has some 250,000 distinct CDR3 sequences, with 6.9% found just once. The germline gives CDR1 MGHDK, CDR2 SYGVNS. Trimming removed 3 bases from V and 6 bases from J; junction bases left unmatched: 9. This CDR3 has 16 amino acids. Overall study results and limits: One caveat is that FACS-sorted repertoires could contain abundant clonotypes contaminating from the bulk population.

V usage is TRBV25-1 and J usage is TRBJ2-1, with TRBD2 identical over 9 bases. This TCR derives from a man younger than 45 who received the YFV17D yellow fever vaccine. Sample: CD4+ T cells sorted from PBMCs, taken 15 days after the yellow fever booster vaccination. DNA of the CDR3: TGTGCCAGCAGTGATAACCCCGTAGCGGGAGCCAATGAGCAGTTCTTC. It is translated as CASSDNPVAGANEQFF.